Listed here is a single T cell receptor (beta chain). The sample comes from a study of blood T cell repertoires in COVID-19. Original analysis: Reference gene primers were amplified, and this amplification served to estimate nucleated cell counts. Measured with immunoSEQ multiplex PCR; TCRdb has only the in-frame clones, and not every one. The V and J calls and the clone size are those of that table, but D and trimming were determined from the DNA. The repertoire holds about 190,000 clones, with around four fifths as singletons. The CDR3 sequence is 17 residues long. Trimming cost V 2 bases and J 0 bases, with 14 bases left between them. CDR1 is SGHVS and CDR2 is FNYEAQ in the germline V gene.

The J gene is TRBJ1-3, the V gene TRBV7-6; TRBD1 might be the D (6 bases). The receptor comes from a human donor in a cohort sampled during active COVID-19. The sample consisted of peripheral blood. The CDR3 bases are TGTGCCAGCAGCTTATCCCCGACAGGCGACTCTGGAAACACCATATATTTT. Amino acid sequence: CASSLSPTGDSGNTIYF. The variable domain in full, completed from reference TRBV7-6 and TRBJ1-3, reads GAGVSQSPRYKVTKRGQDVALRCDPISGHVSLYWYRQALGQGPEFLTYFNYEAQQDKSGLPNDRFSAERPEGSISTLTIQRTEQRDSAMYRCASSLSPTGDSGNTIYFGEGSWLTVV.